This TCR beta chain was captured by sequencing in a study of blood T cell repertoires in COVID-19. CDR1 LNHDA and CDR2 SQIVND come from the germline V gene (reference sequence). This CDR3 has 14 amino acids. Trimming left V 7 bases short and J 0 bases short, with 12 bases between. Method: immunoSEQ multiplex PCR; TCRdb's copy keeps in-frame clones and lacks some. The table records about 68,000 clones, just under 80% of them present only once. The chain employs TRBV19 and TRBJ1-1, with D unclear. Sequences were obtained from peripheral blood. This TCR was recovered from a woman aged 55 to 70 with acute or convalescent COVID-19. The chain's CDR3 is CASTPMALNTEAFF. The CDR3 DNA reads TGTGCCAGTACTCCCATGGCCTTGAACACTGAAGCTTTCTTT.